This TCR beta chain originates from a study of T-cell memory formation after mild COVID-19. Study overall: Across donors, TCR clusters were largely donor specific.

This clonotype has more than one count but fewer than ten. The antigen remains unidentified. Study-wide results and limits: The finding that pre-infection memory included some responding clones suggested that cross-reactive memory joined. CD4+ bias marked clones expanding day 15 to 37, unlike balanced contracting clones.

TCRdb analysed the 5' RACE reads with MiXCR anew, one entry per CDR3 protein. The sample lists some 490,000 distinct CDR3 sequences; 15% to 20% were seen once. V lost 5 bases, J lost 5 bases, and 18 bases lay in between. The CDR3 has 16 residues. CDR1 is SGHTA, CDR2 FQGNSA, per germline. The gene calls are TRBV7-2 and TRBJ2-2; D remains unclear. Sequencing was performed on PBMCs or a T cell subset sorted from them (not recorded which). The receptor comes from an adult woman who had mild COVID-19 (a few samples of this study predate the infection). Cell type and time point are not known. The CDR3 region is CASSLTLTSTTGELFF. In nucleotides, the CDR3 is TGTGCCAGCAGCCTCACCCTGACTTCTACTACCGGGGAGCTGTTTTTT. Full variable domain (remainder filled in from reference TRBV7-2 and TRBJ2-2): GAGVSQSPSNKVTEKGKDVELRCDPISGHTALYWYRQSLGQGLEFLIYFQGNSAPDKSGLPSDRFSAERTGGSVSTLTIQRTQQEDSAVYLCASSLTLTSTTGELFFGEGSRLTVL.